One T cell receptor beta chain is described in this entry. What it recognizes is unknown. The CDR3 runs to 16 residues. J lost 0 bases, V lost 9 bases, and 11 bases had no gene match. Germline lookup yields CDR1 MNHNS and CDR2 SASEGT. This sample was taken from a study of vaccination and CD4 T cells after COVID-19. Study as a whole: Overlapping SARS-CoV-2, HCoV-NL63, HCoV-OC43 and HCoV-229E spike peptides stimulated the cells.

Researchers used the Oncomine TCR Beta short-read assay to sequence DNA from cultured CD4+ T cells. Using its own MiXCR run on the PCR reads, TCRdb lists one record per CDR3 protein. The sample shows more than 15,000 distinct CDR3 sequences, roughly 29% of them seen only once. Treatment of the sample: approximately nine-day PBMC culture with coronavirus spike peptide pools or control peptides (ViraFEST assay). Expansion of antigen-specific T cells with peptide pools by ViraFEST preceded sequencing of TCRs. The source is a human donor with COVID-19. The specimen was cultured CD4+ T cells from blood. V and J are TRBV6-1 and TRBJ2-4; 7 nucleotides match TRBD2. Here the CDR3 reads CASVHPAGLAKNIQYF. Here the CDR3 DNA reads TGTGCCAGTGTCCACCCAGCGGGGCTAGCCAAAAACATTCAGTACTTC.